This record looks at one T cell receptor (beta chain) sequence and its context. The specificity of this receptor is unknown. The record has no base qualities; no much larger clone is one base away. The CDR3 goes from the cysteine to the phenylalanine over 12 residues. Solely the CDR3 DNA is kept, with 36 bases framed from the first base. V and J lose 3 bases and 6 bases, and a span of 8 bases separates them. Sequences SGHTS (CDR1) and YDEGEE (CDR2) are obtained from the germline V gene. The data originate from a study of T cell responses to AZD1222 COVID-19 vaccine (dated by TCRdb to the early 2020s). With regard to the full study: AZD1222 recipients whose second dose came at about 4 weeks and those whose second dose came at about 12 weeks were combined into one group, since spike-specific TCR depth and breadth did not differ between the two schedules. Enrollment into the trials was organized by age into subgroups of 18-55, 56-69 and 70-plus years, and those subgroups contained about 160, 30 and 59 TCR-sequenced participants, respectively. TCR sequencing covered 233 trial participants: nearly 210 given two doses of AZD1222 and approximately 26 given two doses of MenACWY control vaccine.

The time point label for this specimen denotes: baseline before first vaccination. Vaccinee samples came from UK trials COV001 and COV002, including a single-blind randomized controlled phase 2/3 trial of AZD1222 (ChAdOx1 nCoV-19) in healthy adults. For TCRbeta chain sequencing, PBMC samples from trial participants were taken at day 0 and at day 28 after the second dose. Broad study findings and their caveats: Participants were mostly white British and included more females than males, and it was suggested by the authors that clonal diversity may have been underestimated. After two AZD1222 doses, both the breadth and the depth of spike-specific TCRs were significantly higher than at day 0 and than in MenACWY recipients. Because no day 14 peak-response samples were available, repertoires were characterized only after the peak T cell response. In the small 56-69-year group, the increase in depth fell short of significance, most likely because of low power. Epitopes outside the regions mutated in the B.1.351 and B.1.1.7 variants were reportedly recognized by nearly half of the unique spike-specific TCRs. Conclusions about previously exposed vaccinees are limited, since just a handful of AZD1222 recipients were seropositive for SARS-CoV-2 at baseline. Vaccine-associated CD4 TCRs spanned the whole spike protein, with dominant responses in regions 160-218 and 743-854.

The CDR3 regions of human TCRbeta chains were analyzed by immunosequencing. On the study's bioinformatics: TCRs in the repertoires were matched against a reference library of SARS-CoV-2-specific TCRs that had been generated with the MIRA antigen-specificity platform. Breadth meant the fraction of unique TCRs that were SARS-CoV-2-associated, whereas depth meant the fraction of total T cells that were SARS-CoV-2-associated. Using the MIRA data, each spike-specific TCR was mapped to the spike region that the TCR reacts to and placed in a CD4 or CD8 class. Log10-transformed breadth and depth values were compared by one-way ANOVA with Sidak's multiple comparisons tests. Held by TCRdb, this immuneACCESS table contains in-frame sequences only and omits some clones. Under half of the omission traces to an unresolved V gene where checked; the cause of the rest is unknown. The V and J calls and clone size are taken from that table; D and trimming were inferred from the DNA. The sample table shows 90,000 to 150,000 clones, and approximately 87% are seen once. The biggest ten clones account for 12% of the sample.

The specimen was peripheral blood, collected on day 0 of AZD1222 vaccination. In this chain, TRBV5-8 is recombined with TRBJ2-3; the D gene identity is not certain. The receptor's source is an adult in good health. In nucleotides, the sequence is TGTGCCAGCAGCTCCCAGTGGGATACGCAGTATTTT. Translated, this gives CASSSQWDTQYF.